The source of this T cell receptor beta chain is a study of early T cells in non-severe SARS-CoV-2 infection. Whole-study findings and limits: VDJdb matching favored anti-spike CD8 responses, missing private and CD4 specificities.

On this clonotype: Its matching antigen is unknown. Being one base from a much bigger clone, this may be a read error.

The CDR3 spans 15 residues. Germline V gene lookup returns CDR1 SGHVS and CDR2 FQNEAQ. Each CDR3 protein is one row after TCRdb ran MiXCR on the 5' RACE reads. The table lists approximately 69,000 distinct CDR3 sequences, roughly 10% of them singletons. The sequencing sample was made of whole blood. The chain employs TRBV7-8 and TRBJ2-7, with 11 bases aligning to TRBD1. The source of this sequence is an adult who was a healthcare worker with PCR-confirmed SARS-CoV-2 infection or an uninfected control (not recorded which). CDR3: CVSSLGQGALYEQYF. CDR3 bases: TGTGTCAGCAGCTTAGGACAGGGGGCACTCTACGAGCAGTACTTC.